This TCR beta chain was found in a study of CD8 T cells in Susac syndrome. Study background: Intravenous immunoglobulin alone or corticosteroids were being given to patients with Susac syndrome at blood draw, unless they were therapy-naive. Study conclusions and caveats: As acknowledged by the study, its TCR sequencing and HLA analysis included a relatively small number of individuals.

Trimming pared 6 bases from V and 4 bases from J, leaving 10 bases between. CDR3 length equals 12 residues. Random hexamers served to reverse transcribe about 0.5 to 1 ug RNA. immunoSEQ multiplex PCR amplified TCR beta CDR3 across 54 Vbeta, 13 Jbeta. TCRdb ran MiXCR on the immunoSEQ multiplex PCR reads and lists one entry per CDR3 protein. This table holds about 180,000 distinct CDR3 sequences, 90% to 95% found once. The TEMRA cells underwent FACS enrichment, while the CD8+ and CD4+ T cells underwent negative isolation. As concerns this clonotype: Antigen: not known.

V is TRBV12-3 or TRBV12-4 and J is TRBJ2-7, with D maybe TRBD2 (6 bases). The source material was CD4+ T cells from PBMCs. The TCR sequence derives from a human donor with Susac syndrome. The CDR3 DNA sequence: TGTGCCAGCAGCCGACTAGTATACGAGCAGTACTTC. Its protein is CASSRLVYEQYF.